Given below is one TCR beta chain in context. The germline CDR1 and CDR2 sequences are SGHNT and YENEEA. The CDR3 runs 15 residues. With 3 bases removed from V and 7 bases from J, the gap between germline ends came to 15 bases. The sample originates from a study of shared T cell receptors in the human thymus. Assay: immunoSEQ multiplex PCR; the TCRdb copy retains only in-frame clones and omits some. The repertoire holds roughly 660,000 clones, with 70% to 90% as singletons. The same data also went into a second study, on human thymus T cells. That report adds: Thymic samples were excised during corrective heart operations. Thymic and blood repertoires seemed to favor certain V and J genes. Thymic repertoires of unrelated individuals were reported in related research to overlap highly.

The rearrangement links TRBV11-3 to TRBJ1-4; D not resolved. The sequenced sample consisted of thymocytes. This clonotype originated in a boy in the first two years of life with a congenital heart defect. The CDR3 protein is CASSLDSRRGEKLFF. The CDR3 DNA reads as TGTGCCAGCAGCTTGGACTCTCGCCGTGGTGAAAAACTGTTTTTT.